The 5 T cell receptor beta chains below all came from one sample that was sequenced in a study of early T cells in non-severe SARS-CoV-2 infection. Each CDR3 protein gets one entry after TCRdb re-called the 5' RACE reads with MiXCR. The data hold over 60,000 distinct CDR3 sequences, with 9.5% to 13% observed a single time. The specimen comprised whole blood, sampled at baseline. All receptors derive from an adult who was a healthcare worker with PCR-confirmed SARS-CoV-2 infection or an uninfected control (not recorded which).

The chain carries TRBV7-2 and TRBJ2-3; D gene unclear. Germline CDR1 SGHTA, CDR2 FQGNSA. V lost 5 bases and J lost 5, with 14 bases in between. This CDR3 contains 14 residues. CDR3 in amino acids: CASSLSRRKDTQYF. The DNA of the CDR3 is TGTGCCAGCAGCCTAAGTCGACGAAAAGATACGCAGTATTTT.

This clonotype was observed a few times. The chain has TRBV20-1 and TRBJ2-1; TRBD2 matches at 16 bases. Germline lookup yields CDR1 DFQATT and CDR2 SNEGSKA (reference sequence). The ends lost 2 bases at V and 1 base at J; junction bases unmatched: 2. This CDR3 spans 17 amino acids. CDR3 region: CSARTGLAGGSYNEQFF. The CDR3 region has the DNA TGCAGTGCTAGAACGGGACTAGCGGGGGGGTCCTACAATGAGCAGTTCTTC.

In its sample, this clonotype was seen many times. The chain uses TRBV30 and TRBJ2-1, with 7 bases fitting TRBD1. Germline assignment: CDR1 GTSNPN and CDR2 SVGIG (reference sequence). With 1 base clipped from V and 1 base from J, the junction kept 10 bases outside the gene matches. This CDR3 comprises 17 residues. Here the CDR3 DNA reads TGTGCCTGGAGTGCACAACCGGCAGGGGGATCCTACAATGAGCAGTTCTTC. Translated: CAWSAQPAGGSYNEQFF.

The chain combines TRBV7-2 with TRBJ2-3; 11 bases align to TRBD2. This CDR3 comprises 17 residues. Germline V gives CDR1 SGHTA, CDR2 FQGNSA. Trimming cost V 7 bases and J 0 bases; bases outside gene matches: 9. DNA for the CDR3: TGTGCCAGCAAGGTAGCGGGGGGGCCTCAGAGCACAGATACGCAGTATTTT. Its translation: CASKVAGGPQSTDTQYF.

This clonotype was counted between two and nine times. V gene TRBV30 combines with J gene TRBJ1-1, with D unclear. With 3 bases removed from V and 0 bases from J, the gap between germline ends came to 8 bases. This CDR3 spans 13 amino acids. The germline gives CDR1 GTSNPN, CDR2 SVGIG (reference sequence). CDR3 sequence (DNA): TGTGCCTGGAGATCAGACTTGAACACTGAAGCTTTCTTT. Its protein is CAWRSDLNTEAFF.